One and the same sample provided the 20 T cell receptor beta chains below, sequenced in a study of T cells in Graves' hyperthyroidism and ophthalmopathy. Template material for amplifying TCR beta CDR3 regions consisted of RNA transcripts. The HTBI primer set served for first-round RT-PCR of the TCR CDR3. Via MiXCR, TCRdb re-called the multiplex PCR reads, giving one row per CDR3 protein. The profile shows hundreds of thousands of distinct CDR3 sequences, less than 25% of them singletons. Sequenced: blood. Receptors were obtained from a man younger than 45 with Graves' ophthalmopathy.

This clonotype was detected only a few times. The chain carries TRBV10-3 and TRBJ2-7; TRBD2 is a possible D gene (6 bases). This CDR3 is built from 15 residues. V was clipped by 0 bases and J by 2 bases, with 11 bases between them. Germline V CDR1 and CDR2: ENHRY, SYGVKD. CDR3 region: CAISESSRTTYEQYF. The DNA for the CDR3 is TGTGCCATCAGTGAGTCGAGCCGGACTACCTACGAGCAGTACTTC.

In this sample, this clonotype turned up many times. This sequence joins TRBV20-1 and TRBJ2-1; 16 nucleotides match TRBD2. This CDR3 spans 15 amino acids. The germline V gene encodes CDR1 DFQATT and CDR2 SNEGSKA (reference sequence). V shed 4 bases, J shed 7 bases, and the junction held 4 bases outside the gene matches. CDR3 DNA: TGCAGTGCTAAAGGGACTAGCGGGAGGGATAATGAGCAGTTCTTC. Translation: CSAKGTSGRDNEQFF.

The DNA for the CDR3 is TGTGCCAGCAGTTACCCAGGGACTAGCGGGGAGAAGCGACCTAGGCCGGACTACAATGAGCAGTTCTTC. Its translation is CASSYPGTSGEKRPRPDYNEQFF. The chain is built from TRBV6-6 and TRBJ2-1, with 13 positions matching TRBD2. Germline V lookup: CDR1 MNHNY, CDR2 SVGAGI (reference sequence). The V gene end was trimmed by 2 bases and the J gene end by 3 bases; junction bases not matched to a gene: 22. The length of the CDR3 is 23 residues.

This clonotype has at least ten counts. The chain carries TRBV6-1 and TRBJ1-1; tentative D call: TRBD1 (6 bases). The CDR3 loop spans 15 amino acids. With 7 bases removed from V and 1 base from J, the gap between germline ends came to 16 bases. The germline gives CDR1 MNHNS, CDR2 SASEGT. CDR3: CASTPLGTSNTEAFF. CDR3 DNA: TGTGCCAGCACCCCGCTAGGGACATCGAACACTGAAGCTTTCTTT.

The rearrangement links TRBV5-6 to TRBJ2-7; D uncertain. The CDR3 contains 16 residues. In germline, CDR1 is SGHDT, CDR2 YYEEEE. Trimming removed 3 bases at V and 5 bases at J, with 21 bases between. The CDR3: CASSSTGNIEGNEQYF. The CDR3 DNA sequence: TGTGCCAGCAGCTCTACTGGAAATATAGAAGGTAACGAGCAGTACTTC.

The CDR3 DNA is TGCGCCAGCAGCCAAGAGTCCTTTAGCTCCTACAATGAGCAGTTCTTC. The encoded protein is CASSQESFSSYNEQFF. V and J are TRBV4-3 and TRBJ2-1; D is uncertain. CDR3 length: 16 residues. Germline CDR1 LGHNA, CDR2 YSLEER. Trimming removed 0 bases at V and 0 bases at J, with 9 bases between.

In this sample, this clonotype turned up many times. The genes are TRBV28 and TRBJ1-2, with D possibly TRBD1 on 6 matching bases. V was pared by 3 bases and J by 4 bases, with 18 bases between. Germline values: CDR1 MDHEN, CDR2 SYDVKM. The CDR3 consists of 16 residues. The CDR3: CASSFGGGRVIYGYTF. In DNA, the CDR3 is TGTGCCAGCAGTTTCGGCGGGGGGCGCGTAATCTATGGCTACACCTTC.

V usage is TRBV2 and J usage is TRBJ2-1; the D gene is possibly TRBD2 (6 bases). The CDR3 runs 13 residues. V lost 8 bases to trimming and J lost 6 bases, with 14 bases between them. Looked up from germline, CDR1 is SNHLY and CDR2 is FYNNEI. Written as DNA, the CDR3 is TGTGCCAGCCCTCCCGGGAGAGTCAATGAGCAGTTCTTC. This codes for CASPPGRVNEQFF.

The V and J genes are TRBV9 and TRBJ2-1, with TRBD2 matching 8 bases. V was pared by 0 bases and J by 4 bases, with 9 bases of the junction left unmatched. Germline loops: CDR1 SGDLS, CDR2 YYNGEE. The CDR3 length is 17 residues. DNA of the CDR3: TGTGCCAGCAGCGTAGAGGAGGGACTAGGCCCGTACAATGAGCAGTTCTTC. It is translated as CASSVEEGLGPYNEQFF.

The chain uses TRBV30 and TRBJ2-5, with a weak D call TRBD1 (5 bases). With 0 bases removed from V and 3 bases from J, the gap between germline ends came to 14 bases. The CDR3 is 15 amino acids. Germline V lookup: CDR1 GTSNPN, CDR2 SVGIG (reference sequence). For the CDR3, the DNA is TGTGCCTGGAGTGTATCCTTGAGACAGAAAGAGACCCAGTACTTC. Translation gives CAWSVSLRQKETQYF.

This clonotype was detected a few times. This chain connects TRBV7-9 to TRBJ2-1, with D maybe TRBD2 (5 bases). V lost 3 bases and J 7 bases, leaving 10 bases between the germline ends. The CDR3 has 13 residues. Germline V gene sequence: CDR1 SEHNR, CDR2 FQNEAQ (reference sequence). CDR3 sequence reads: CASSLWSGNEQFF. The CDR3 DNA is TGTGCCAGCAGCTTGTGGTCGGGGAATGAGCAGTTCTTC. Full variable domain (outside the CDR3, taken from reference TRBV7-9 and TRBJ2-1): DTGVSQNPRHKITKRGQNVTFRCDPISEHNRLYWYRQTLGQGPEFLTYFQNEAQLEKSRLLSDRFSAERPKGSFSTLEIQRTEQGDSAMYLCASSLWSGNEQFFGPGTRLTVL.

In this sample, this clonotype turned up once. CDR3 bases: TGTGCCAGTAGTATAGGGGGCACCACAACTAATGAAAAACTGTTTTTT. Its protein is CASSIGGTTTNEKLFF. V usage is TRBV19 and J usage is TRBJ1-4; possible D gene TRBD1, 5 bases. The V end was cut by 1 base, the J end by 0 bases, with 9 bases between. CDR3 size: 16 residues. Per germline, CDR1 LNHDA and CDR2 SQIVND (reference sequence).

This clonotype was counted between two and nine times. The J gene is TRBJ1-3, the V gene TRBV30, with D possibly being TRBD1 (6 bases). The V end was cut by 3 bases, the J end by 0 bases, with 12 bases between. CDR1 is GTSNPN and CDR2 is SVGIG in the germline V gene (reference sequence). The CDR3 contains 15 residues. DNA for the CDR3: TGTGCCTGGAGGCTAACAGGGACCTCTGGAAACACCATATATTTT. This encodes CAWRLTGTSGNTIYF.

The CDR3 nucleotides read TGTGCCAGCAGCTTGTGGTTTGGCGGGGAGCAGTACTTC. The encoded protein is CASSLWFGGEQYF. The V gene is TRBV11-2, the J gene TRBJ2-7; a possible D gene is TRBD2 (5 bases). Germline assignment: CDR1 SGHAT and CDR2 FQNNGV. This CDR3 has 13 amino acids. V shed 3 bases and J shed 7 bases, with 13 bases lying between them.

Only a few counts were recorded for this clonotype. The chain uses TRBV30 and TRBJ2-1; TRBD1 aligns across 10 bases. Germline V gives CDR1 GTSNPN, CDR2 SVGIG (reference sequence). The CDR3 is 15 amino acids. V shed 5 bases, J shed 2 bases, and the junction held 6 bases outside the gene matches. This CDR3 is CAWVPGTGAYNEQFF. The CDR3 nucleotides read TGTGCCTGGGTACCCGGGACAGGGGCCTACAATGAGCAGTTCTTC.

This clonotype has only a few counts. The genes are TRBV20-1 and TRBJ2-2; 10 bases fit TRBD2. Germline loops: CDR1 DFQATT, CDR2 SNEGSKA (reference sequence). CDR3 length equals 15 residues. Germline trimming cut 6 bases from V and 2 bases from J; bases unmatched to any gene: 6. CDR3 loop: CSAMLAGVNTGELFF. CDR3 nucleotides: TGCAGTGCAATGCTAGCGGGAGTCAACACCGGGGAGCTGTTTTTT.

This clonotype was recorded at least ten times. The rearrangement joins TRBV28 to TRBJ1-4; TRBD1 aligns across 8 bases. The CDR3 has 16 residues. The J segment lost 0 bases and the V segment lost 3 bases, leaving 3 bases of the junction unmatched. Germline CDR1 MDHEN, CDR2 SYDVKM. The CDR3 nucleotides read TGTGCCAGCAGTTTTAACAGGGGGGCAACTAATGAAAAACTGTTTTTT. This sequence encodes CASSFNRGATNEKLFF.

This clonotype has at least ten counts. The chain couples TRBV7-2 to TRBJ2-2; D perhaps matches TRBD1 (5 bases). The germline V gene has CDR1 SGHTA and CDR2 FQGNSA. This CDR3 has 14 amino acids. Trimming removed 6 bases from V and 6 bases from J, with 14 bases in between. This CDR3 is CASSSQGVAGELFF. CDR3 nucleotide sequence: TGTGCCAGCAGTTCGCAAGGGGTAGCCGGGGAGCTGTTTTTT. The variable domain in full, completed from reference TRBV7-2 and TRBJ2-2, reads GAGVSQSPSNKVTEKGKDVELRCDPISGHTALYWYRQSLGQGLEFLIYFQGNSAPDKSGLPSDRFSAERTGGSVSTLTIQRTQQEDSAVYLCASSSQGVAGELFFGEGSRLTVL.

In its sample, this clonotype was seen a few times. The gene calls are TRBV28 and TRBJ2-1; TRBD1 matches at 7 bases. V dropped 0 bases and J dropped 9; count of bases not matched to a gene: 2. In germline, CDR1 is MDHEN, CDR2 SYDVKM. The CDR3 is 13 residues long. The CDR3 region is CASSLWTGSEQFF. The CDR3 DNA reads as TGTGCCAGCAGTTTATGGACAGGGTCTGAGCAGTTCTTC.

This clonotype turned up a few times. The V gene is TRBV19, the J gene TRBJ2-7, with D unclear. Germline CDR1 reads LNHDA; CDR2 reads SQIVND (reference sequence). The V gene lost 2 bases and the J gene lost 1 base, with 15 bases spanning the gap. The length of the CDR3 is 16 residues. CDR3 amino acids: CASSIIFDSPSYEQYF. The CDR3 DNA is TGTGCCAGTAGTATAATCTTCGATTCACCATCCTACGAGCAGTACTTC.